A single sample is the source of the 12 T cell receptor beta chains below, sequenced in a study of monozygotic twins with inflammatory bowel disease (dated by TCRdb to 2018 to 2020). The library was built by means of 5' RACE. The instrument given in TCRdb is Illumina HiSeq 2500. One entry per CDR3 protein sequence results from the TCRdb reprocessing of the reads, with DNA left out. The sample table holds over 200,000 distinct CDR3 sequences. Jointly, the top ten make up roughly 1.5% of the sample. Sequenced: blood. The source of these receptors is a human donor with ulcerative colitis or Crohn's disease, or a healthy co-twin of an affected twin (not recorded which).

The CDR3 is CASSRQGFYGYTF. J is TRBJ1-2 and V is TRBV19; TCRdb picks TRBD1, but there is no DNA to check that call. The CDR3 covers 13 residues. Germline V CDR1 and CDR2: LNHDA, SQIVND (reference sequence).

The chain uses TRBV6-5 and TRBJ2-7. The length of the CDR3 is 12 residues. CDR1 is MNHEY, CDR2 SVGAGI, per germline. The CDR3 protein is CASSYQTGEQYF.

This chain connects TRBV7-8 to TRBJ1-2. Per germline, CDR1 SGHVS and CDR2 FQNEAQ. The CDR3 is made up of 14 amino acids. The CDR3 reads CASSLAYSNYGYTF.

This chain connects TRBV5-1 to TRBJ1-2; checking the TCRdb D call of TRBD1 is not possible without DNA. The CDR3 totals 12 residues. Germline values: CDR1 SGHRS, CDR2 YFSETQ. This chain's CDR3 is CASSRDRAGYTF.

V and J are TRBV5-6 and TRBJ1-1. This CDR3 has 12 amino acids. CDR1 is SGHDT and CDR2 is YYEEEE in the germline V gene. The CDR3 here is CASSLGGGKAFF.

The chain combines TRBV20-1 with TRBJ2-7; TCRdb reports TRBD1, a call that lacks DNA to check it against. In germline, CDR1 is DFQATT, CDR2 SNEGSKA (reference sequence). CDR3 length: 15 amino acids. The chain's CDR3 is CSASVAARRTYEQYF.

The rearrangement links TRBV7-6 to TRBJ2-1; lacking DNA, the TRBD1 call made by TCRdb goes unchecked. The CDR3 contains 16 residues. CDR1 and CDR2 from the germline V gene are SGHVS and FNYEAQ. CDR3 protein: CASSVGNSQGFNEQFF.

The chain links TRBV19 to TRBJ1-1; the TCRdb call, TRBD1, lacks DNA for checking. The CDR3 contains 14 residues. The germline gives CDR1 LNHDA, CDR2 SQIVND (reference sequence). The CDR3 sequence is CASGQRRGNTEAFF.

CDR3 protein: CASRGLGGNTIYF. This chain connects TRBV5-1 to TRBJ1-3; TCRdb returns TRBD1, unconfirmable since there is no DNA. The CDR3 totals 13 residues. Germline CDR1 reads SGHRS; CDR2 reads YFSETQ.

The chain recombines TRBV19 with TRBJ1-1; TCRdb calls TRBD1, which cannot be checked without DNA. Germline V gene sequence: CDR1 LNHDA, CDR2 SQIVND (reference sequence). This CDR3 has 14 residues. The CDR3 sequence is CASRGQGDVAEAFF.

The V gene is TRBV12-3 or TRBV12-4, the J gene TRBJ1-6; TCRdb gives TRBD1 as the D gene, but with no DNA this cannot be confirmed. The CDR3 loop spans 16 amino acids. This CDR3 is CASSPGQGFNNSPLHF.

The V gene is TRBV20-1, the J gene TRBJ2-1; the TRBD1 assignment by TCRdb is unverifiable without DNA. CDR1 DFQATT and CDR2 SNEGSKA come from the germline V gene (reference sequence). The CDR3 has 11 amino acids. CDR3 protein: CSAPHYNEQFF.